These T cell receptor beta chains were read from a single sample in a study of tumor-infiltrating lymphocytes in primary liver carcinoma. From the multiplex PCR reads, TCRdb called clonotypes with MiXCR, one entry per CDR3 protein. The data show under 200,000 distinct CDR3 sequences, with 85% seen just once and 15% to 20% held by the top ten. The sample taken for sequencing was tumor tissue from primary liver carcinoma. The origin of the receptors is a man aged 35-49 years with primary liver carcinoma and hepatitis B virus infection. CDR3s include the opening cysteine and the closing phenylalanine or tryptophan. D genes are given only for firm matches. Clone size appears in some rows only: once, few, many, or a class for an expanded clone.

J gene,clone size,V gene,D gene,CDR3 DNA,CDR3 protein
TRBJ1-5,NA,TRBV11-3,NA,TGTGTCAGTAGCTTAGATCTGGGGATGGCTCAGCCCCAGCATTTT,CVSSLDLGMAQPQHF
TRBJ1-5,NA,TRBV6-2/TRBV6-3,NA,TGTGTCAGCAGTGGATTTAGCATTCAGCCCCAGCATTTT,CVSSGFSIQPQHF
TRBJ2-7,NA,TRBV28,NA,TGTGCCAGCAGTCCTCTACAGGACTACTACGAGCAGTACTTC,CASSPLQDYYEQYF
TRBJ1-1,once,TRBV12-3/TRBV12-4,TRBD1,TGTGCCAGCATCCCCCATCCTGGGACAGCGAACACTGAAGTTTTCTTT,CASIPHPGTANTEVFF
TRBJ1-3,many,TRBV5-8,NA,TGTGCCAGCAGCTTGAGGGGAATCGGAAACACCATATATTTT,CASSLRGIGNTIYF
TRBJ2-1,NA,TRBV11-2,TRBD2,TGTGCCAGCAGGTCGTTACTAGCGGGAGTCGTCGAAGGGCAGTTCTTC,CASRSLLAGVVEGQFF
TRBJ2-7,NA,TRBV20-1,NA,TGCAGTGCTAGACCCTGGGGGGAGCAGTACTTC,CSARPWGEQYF
TRBJ2-5,NA,TRBV29-1,TRBD1,TGTAGCGTTTCAAGGACAGGGGGCTCGTGGGACACCCAGTACTTC,CSVSRTGGSWDTQYF
TRBJ1-5,NA,TRBV12-3/TRBV12-4,NA,TGTGGCAGCAGTCGTAACATTGATCAGCCCCAGCATTTT,CGSSRNIDQPQHF
TRBJ2-1,NA,TRBV4-1,NA,TGCGCCAGCAGTCAAGATCGGACCCCCTCCTCCAATGAGCAGTTCTTC,CASSQDRTPSSNEQFF
TRBJ2-2,NA,TRBV5-8,NA,TGTGCCAGCAGCCCTTGGGCGTCAGCCAATAGCACCGGGGAGCTGTTTTTT,CASSPWASANSTGELFF
TRBJ2-1,NA,TRBV6-6,NA,TGTGCCAGCAGTTACTTTGGAGAGACGGGAGATGAGCAGTTCTTC,CASSYFGETGDEQFF
TRBJ2-5,NA,TRBV24-1,NA,TGTGCCACCAGAGCGGGCAAAAGAGAAGGGGGCAGGGAGACCCAGTACTTC,CATRAGKREGGRETQYF
TRBJ2-1,NA,TRBV29-1,NA,TGCAGCGTTGCGAGGTCCTCCTACAAGGAGCAGTTCTTC,CSVARSSYKEQFF
TRBJ2-1,NA,TRBV6-2/TRBV6-3,NA,TGTGCCAGCATTCCGCCGGGGCAGGGCTCCGACAATGAGCAGTTCTTC,CASIPPGQGSDNEQFF
TRBJ1-5,NA,TRBV12-3/TRBV12-4,NA,TGTGCCAGCATCTCCCGAGAGAGCAATCAGCCCCAGCATTTT,CASISRESNQPQHF
TRBJ2-1,NA,TRBV4-2,TRBD2,TGTGCCAGCAGCCAAGAGAAGCGGGATAAGGGTGATAATGAGCAGTTCTTC,CASSQEKRDKGDNEQFF
TRBJ2-6,NA,TRBV6-2/TRBV6-3,NA,TGTGCCAGCACCCAGAAAACTACCCTCTCTGGGGTCAAAGTCCTGACTTTC,CASTQKTTLSGVKVLTF
TRBJ2-2,once,TRBV4-1,TRBD2,TGCGCCGGCAGCCAAGATAGAGCGGGAGCGAACACAGGGGAGCTGTTTTTT,CAGSQDRAGANTGELFF